These 5 T cell receptor beta chains came from one sample sequenced in a study of response to subunit inactivated influenza vaccine. MiXCR was run by TCRdb on the RT-PCR reads, yielding one entry per CDR3 protein. This repertoire shows 650,000 to 700,000 distinct CDR3 sequences, about 15% found once; its top ten account for 11%. The sample in question was PBMCs from blood, obtained 11 to 12 days after vaccination. These TCRs come from a man aged 45-65 years who received an inactivated influenza vaccine.

This clonotype showed up just a few times. The CDR3 sequence: CASSSSGKINNEQFF. The CDR3 nucleotides read TGTGCCAGCAGCTCTAGCGGGAAAATAAACAATGAGCAGTTCTTC. The V call is TRBV7-8, the J call TRBJ2-1; 9 nucleotides align to TRBD2. Germline CDR1 and CDR2: SGHVS and FQNEAQ. The V segment lost 4 bases and the J segment 5 bases; nucleotides outside the gene matches: 6. This CDR3 has 15 amino acids.

V usage is TRBV4-3 and J usage is TRBJ1-3, with D unclear. Germline lookup yields CDR1 LGHNA and CDR2 YSLEER. This CDR3 comprises 15 residues. V lost 0 bases and J 5 bases, leaving 11 bases between the germline ends. CDR3 region: CASSQEAVTRNTIYF. The CDR3 region has the DNA TGCGCCAGCAGCCAAGAGGCGGTCACGAGAAACACCATATATTTT.

The table lists this clonotype with a few counts. This rearrangement joins TRBV4-2 to TRBJ2-3; TRBD2 is a possible D gene (5 bases). Trimming removed 7 bases at V and 9 bases at J, with 23 bases between. Germline CDR1 is LGHNA and CDR2 is YNFKEQ. This CDR3 comprises 15 residues. DNA of the CDR3: TGTGCCAGCAAACTTCAGCTCGGGTCCCCGGGGACGCAGTATTTT. Amino acid sequence: CASKLQLGSPGTQYF.

The chain has TRBV2 and TRBJ2-3; a possible D gene is TRBD1 (6 bases). Germline loops: CDR1 SNHLY, CDR2 FYNNEI. The CDR3 consists of 16 residues. V was cut by 3 bases and J by 0 bases, with 13 bases left in between. CDR3 bases: TGTGCCAGCAGTGATCTACGGGACACCAGCACAGATACGCAGTATTTT. This gives the protein CASSDLRDTSTDTQYF. The variable domain in full, with the rest retrieved from reference TRBV2 and TRBJ2-3, is EPEVTQTPSHQVTQMGQEVILRCVPISNHLYFYWYRQILGQKVEFLVSFYNNEISEKSEIFDDQFSVERPDGSNFTLKIRSTKLEDSAMYFCASSDLRDTSTDTQYFGPGTRLTVL.

The chain carries TRBV20-1 and TRBJ2-3; 8 bases are a match to TRBD2. Per germline, CDR1 DFQATT and CDR2 SNEGSKA (reference sequence). Germline trimming cut 5 bases from V and 2 bases from J; bases unmatched to any gene: 12. This CDR3 comprises 16 residues. This chain's CDR3 is CSAGDIAGQITDTQYF. The CDR3 bases are TGCAGTGCTGGTGATATAGCGGGACAAATCACAGATACGCAGTATTTT.